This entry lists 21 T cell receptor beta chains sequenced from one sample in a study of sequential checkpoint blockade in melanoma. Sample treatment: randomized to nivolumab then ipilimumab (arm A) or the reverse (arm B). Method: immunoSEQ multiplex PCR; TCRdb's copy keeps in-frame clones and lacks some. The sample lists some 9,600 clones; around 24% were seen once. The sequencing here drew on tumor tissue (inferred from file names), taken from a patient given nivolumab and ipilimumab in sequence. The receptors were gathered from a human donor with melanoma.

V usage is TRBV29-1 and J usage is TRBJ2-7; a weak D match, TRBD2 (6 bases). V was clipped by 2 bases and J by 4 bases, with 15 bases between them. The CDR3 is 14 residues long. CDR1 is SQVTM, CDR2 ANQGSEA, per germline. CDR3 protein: CSVELSTSRYEQYF. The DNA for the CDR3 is TGCAGCGTTGAATTATCGACTAGTAGGTACGAGCAGTACTTC.

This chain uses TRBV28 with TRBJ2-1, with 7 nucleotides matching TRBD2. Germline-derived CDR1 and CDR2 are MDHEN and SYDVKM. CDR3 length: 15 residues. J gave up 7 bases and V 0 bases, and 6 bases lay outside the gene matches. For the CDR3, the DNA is TGTGCCAGCAGTTTATGGGGAGCTAGCGGAAATGAGCAGTTCTTC. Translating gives CASSLWGASGNEQFF.

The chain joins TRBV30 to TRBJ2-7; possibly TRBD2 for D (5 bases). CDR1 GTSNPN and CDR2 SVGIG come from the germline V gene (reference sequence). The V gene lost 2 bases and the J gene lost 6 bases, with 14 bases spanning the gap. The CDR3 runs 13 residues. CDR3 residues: CAWSLSDAGEQYF. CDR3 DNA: TGTGCCTGGAGTTTAAGTGACGCGGGCGAGCAGTACTTC. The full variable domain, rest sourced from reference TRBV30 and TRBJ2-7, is SQTIHQWPATLVQPVGSPLSLECTVEGTSNPNLYWYRQAAGRGLQLLFYSVGIGQISSEVPQNLSASRPQDRQFILSSKKLLLSDSGFYLCAWSLSDAGEQYFGPGTRLTVT.

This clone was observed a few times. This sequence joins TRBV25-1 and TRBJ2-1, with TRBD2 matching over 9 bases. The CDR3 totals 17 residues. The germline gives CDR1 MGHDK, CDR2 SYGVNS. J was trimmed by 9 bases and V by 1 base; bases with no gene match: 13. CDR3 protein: CASSESGSGGQTAEQFF. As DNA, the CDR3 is TGTGCCAGCAGTGAATCGGGTAGCGGGGGACAGACAGCTGAGCAGTTCTTC.

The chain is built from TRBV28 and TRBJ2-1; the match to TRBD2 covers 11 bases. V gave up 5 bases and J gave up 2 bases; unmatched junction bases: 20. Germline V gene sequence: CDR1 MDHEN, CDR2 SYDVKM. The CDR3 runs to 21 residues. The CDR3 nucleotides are TGTGCCAGCAGTCCGGTCCGAGGGTCCCACGGACTAGCGGGTACCTACAATGAGCAGTTCTTC. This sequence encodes CASSPVRGSHGLAGTYNEQFF.

The CDR3 region is CASSFLAGSYNEQFF. The CDR3, as DNA: TGTGCCAGCAGCTTCCTAGCGGGAAGCTACAATGAGCAGTTCTTC. The chain recombines TRBV11-3 with TRBJ2-1, with 9 bases fitting TRBD2. The CDR3 runs to 15 residues. Looked up from germline, CDR1 is SGHNT and CDR2 is YENEEA. V was clipped by 3 bases and J by 3 bases; unmatched bases: 3.

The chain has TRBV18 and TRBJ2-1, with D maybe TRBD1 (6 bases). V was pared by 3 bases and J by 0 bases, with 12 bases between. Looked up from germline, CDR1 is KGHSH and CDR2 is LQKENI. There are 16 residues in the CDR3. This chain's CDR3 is CASSPGAGSSYNEQFF. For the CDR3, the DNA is TGTGCCAGCTCACCGGGGGCAGGGAGCTCCTACAATGAGCAGTTCTTC.

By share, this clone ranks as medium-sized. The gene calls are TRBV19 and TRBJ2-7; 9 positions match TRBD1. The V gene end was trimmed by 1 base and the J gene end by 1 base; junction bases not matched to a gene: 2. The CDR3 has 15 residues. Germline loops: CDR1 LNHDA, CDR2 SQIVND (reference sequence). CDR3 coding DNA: TGTGCCAGTAGTATAGTCGGGACAGGGTCCTACGAGCAGTACTTC. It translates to CASSIVGTGSYEQYF.

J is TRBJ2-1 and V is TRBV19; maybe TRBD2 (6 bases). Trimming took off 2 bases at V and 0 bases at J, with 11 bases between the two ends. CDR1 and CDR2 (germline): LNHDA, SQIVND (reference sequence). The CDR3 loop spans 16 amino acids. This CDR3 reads CASSIRAGSSYNEQFF. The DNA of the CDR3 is TGTGCCAGTAGTATAAGAGCGGGCAGCTCCTACAATGAGCAGTTCTTC.

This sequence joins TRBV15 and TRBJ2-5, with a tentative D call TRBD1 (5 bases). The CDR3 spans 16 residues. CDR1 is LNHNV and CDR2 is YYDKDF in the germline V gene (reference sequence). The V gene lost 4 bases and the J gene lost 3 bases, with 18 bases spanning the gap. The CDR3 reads CATSTGRQWEEETQYF. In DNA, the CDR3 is TGTGCCACCAGCACTGGTCGACAGTGGGAAGAAGAGACCCAGTACTTC.

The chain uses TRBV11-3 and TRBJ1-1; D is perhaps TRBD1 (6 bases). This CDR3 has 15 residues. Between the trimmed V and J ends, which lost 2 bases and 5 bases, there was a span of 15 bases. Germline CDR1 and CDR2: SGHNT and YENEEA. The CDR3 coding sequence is TGTGCCAGCAGCTTAACCCAGGGGATGGGAACTGAAGCTTTCTTT. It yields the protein CASSLTQGMGTEAFF.

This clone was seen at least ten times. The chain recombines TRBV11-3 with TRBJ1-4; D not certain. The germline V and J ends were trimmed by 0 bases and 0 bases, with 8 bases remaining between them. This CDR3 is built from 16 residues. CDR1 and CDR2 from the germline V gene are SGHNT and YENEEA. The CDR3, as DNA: TGTGCCAGCAGCTTAGACACCTACGCAACTAATGAAAAACTGTTTTTT. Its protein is CASSLDTYATNEKLFF.

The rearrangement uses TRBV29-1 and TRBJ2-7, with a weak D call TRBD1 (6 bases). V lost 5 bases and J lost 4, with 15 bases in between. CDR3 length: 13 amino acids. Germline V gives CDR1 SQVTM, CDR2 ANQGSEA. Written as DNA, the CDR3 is TGCAGCGTTAGGGTGACAGGAAATTACGAGCAGTACTTC. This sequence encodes CSVRVTGNYEQYF.

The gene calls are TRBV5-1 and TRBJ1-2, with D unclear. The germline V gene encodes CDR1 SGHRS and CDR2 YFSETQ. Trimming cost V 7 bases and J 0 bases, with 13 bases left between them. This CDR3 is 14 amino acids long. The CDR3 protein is CASGTAFTNYGYTF. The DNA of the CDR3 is TGCGCCAGCGGAACAGCCTTTACTAACTATGGCTACACCTTC. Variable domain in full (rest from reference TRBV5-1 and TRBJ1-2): KAGVTQTPRYLIKTRGQQVTLSCSPISGHRSVSWYQQTPGQGLQFLFEYFSETQRNKGNFPGRFSGRQFSNSRSEMNVSTLELGDSALYLCASGTAFTNYGYTFGSGTRLTVV.

For the CDR3, the DNA is TGTGCCAGCAGCCCCGGGCCACAGTCGACTGAAGCTTTCTTT. Translating it yields CASSPGPQSTEAFF. The genes are TRBV11-3 and TRBJ1-1; no clear D. V dropped 5 bases and J dropped 5 bases, with 15 bases sitting between them. The V gene's germline CDR1 is SGHNT and CDR2 YENEEA. This CDR3 comprises 14 residues. Supplemented by reference TRBV11-3 and TRBJ1-1, the full variable domain reads EAGVVQSPRYKIIEKKQPVAFWCNPISGHNTLYWYLQNLGQGPELLIRYENEEAVDDSQLPKDRFSAERLKGVDSTLKIQPAELGDSAVYLCASSPGPQSTEAFFGQGTRLTVV.

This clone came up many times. The CDR3 region is CASSHLDSQETQYF. CDR3 DNA sequence: TGTGCCAGCAGCCACTTAGACTCACAAGAGACCCAGTACTTC. The chain carries TRBV11-3 and TRBJ2-5; D remains unclear. This CDR3 is 14 amino acids long. Per germline, CDR1 SGHNT and CDR2 YENEEA. Trimming removed 5 bases from V and 2 bases from J, with 12 bases in between.

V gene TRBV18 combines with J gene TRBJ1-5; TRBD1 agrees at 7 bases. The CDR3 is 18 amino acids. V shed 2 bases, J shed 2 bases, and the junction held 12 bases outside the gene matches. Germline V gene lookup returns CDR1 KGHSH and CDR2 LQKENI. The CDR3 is CASSPSRQGGFGNQPQHF. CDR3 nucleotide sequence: TGTGCCAGCTCACCATCGAGACAGGGCGGATTTGGCAATCAGCCCCAGCATTTT.

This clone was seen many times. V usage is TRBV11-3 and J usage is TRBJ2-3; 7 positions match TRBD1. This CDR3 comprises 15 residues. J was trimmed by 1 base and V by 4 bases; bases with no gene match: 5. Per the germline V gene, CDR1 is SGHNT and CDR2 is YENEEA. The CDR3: CASSSRGRGTDTQYF. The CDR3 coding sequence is TGTGCCAGCAGCTCCAGGGGGAGAGGCACAGATACGCAGTATTTT.

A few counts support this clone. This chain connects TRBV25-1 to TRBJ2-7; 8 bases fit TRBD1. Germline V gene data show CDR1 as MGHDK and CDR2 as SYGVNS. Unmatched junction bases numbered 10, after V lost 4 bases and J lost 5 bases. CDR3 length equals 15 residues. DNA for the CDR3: TGTGCCAGCAGTGCATCCCGGGACAGGCCCCACGAGCAGTACTTC. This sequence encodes CASSASRDRPHEQYF.

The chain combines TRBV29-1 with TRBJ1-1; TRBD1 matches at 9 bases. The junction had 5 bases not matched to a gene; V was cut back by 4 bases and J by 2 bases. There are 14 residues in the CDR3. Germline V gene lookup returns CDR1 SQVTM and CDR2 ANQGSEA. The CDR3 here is CSVGGQGGNTEAFF. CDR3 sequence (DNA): TGCAGCGTTGGGGGACAGGGCGGAAACACTGAAGCTTTCTTT. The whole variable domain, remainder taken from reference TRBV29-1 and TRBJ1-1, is SAVISQKPSRDICQRGTSLTIQCQVDSQVTMMFWYRQQPGQSLTLIATANQGSEATYESGFVIDKFPISRPNLTFSTLTVSNMSPEDSSIYLCSVGGQGGNTEAFFGQGTRLTVV.

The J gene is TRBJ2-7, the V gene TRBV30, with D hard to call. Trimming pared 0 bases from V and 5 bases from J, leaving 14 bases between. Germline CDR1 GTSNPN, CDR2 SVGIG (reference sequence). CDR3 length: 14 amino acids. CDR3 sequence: CAWSVPLVRHEQYF. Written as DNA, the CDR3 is TGTGCCTGGAGTGTACCCCTTGTGAGACACGAGCAGTACTTC.